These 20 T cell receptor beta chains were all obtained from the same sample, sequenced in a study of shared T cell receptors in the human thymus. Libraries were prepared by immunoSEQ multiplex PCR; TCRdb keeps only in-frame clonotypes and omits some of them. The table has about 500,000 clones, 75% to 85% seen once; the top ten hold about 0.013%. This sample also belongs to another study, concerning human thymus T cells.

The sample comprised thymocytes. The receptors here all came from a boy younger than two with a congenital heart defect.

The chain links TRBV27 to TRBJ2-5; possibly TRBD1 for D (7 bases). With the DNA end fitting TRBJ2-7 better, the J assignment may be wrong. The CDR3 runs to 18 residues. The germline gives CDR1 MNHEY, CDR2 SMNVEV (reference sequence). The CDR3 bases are TGTGCCAGCAGTTTACTGGGCCGCCAAGACAGGGAGGACTACGAGCAGTACTTC. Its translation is CASSLLGRQDREDYEQYF.

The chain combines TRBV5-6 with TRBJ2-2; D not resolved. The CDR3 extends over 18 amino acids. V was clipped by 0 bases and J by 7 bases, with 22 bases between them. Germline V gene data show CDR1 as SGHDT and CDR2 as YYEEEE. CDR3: CASSLVYGGRGASGELFF. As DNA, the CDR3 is TGTGCCAGCAGCTTGGTCTACGGCGGCAGAGGAGCAAGCGGGGAGCTGTTTTTT.

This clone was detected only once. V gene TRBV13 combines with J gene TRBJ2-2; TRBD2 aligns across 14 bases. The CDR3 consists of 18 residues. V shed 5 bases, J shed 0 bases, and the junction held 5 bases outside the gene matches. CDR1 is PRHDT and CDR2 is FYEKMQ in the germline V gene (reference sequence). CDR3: CASSPGLAGGPNTGELFF. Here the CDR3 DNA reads TGTGCCAGCAGCCCCGGACTAGCGGGAGGCCCGAACACCGGGGAGCTGTTTTTT.

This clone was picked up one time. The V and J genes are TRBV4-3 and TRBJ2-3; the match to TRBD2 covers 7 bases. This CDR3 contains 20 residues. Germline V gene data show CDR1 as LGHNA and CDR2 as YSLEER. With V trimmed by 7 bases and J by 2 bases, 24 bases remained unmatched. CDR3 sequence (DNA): TGCGCCAGCACCCACCGGTATCGCGGGAGCATGAGGTTCCCCACAGATACGCAGTATTTT. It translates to CASTHRYRGSMRFPTDTQYF.

CDR3 region: CASSPGLYNEQFF. The CDR3 DNA is TGTGCCAGCAGCCCGGGTCTGTACAATGAGCAGTTCTTC. The V gene is TRBV13, the J gene TRBJ2-1; the D is unclear. This CDR3 has 13 residues. Germline CDR1 is PRHDT and CDR2 is FYEKMQ (reference sequence). V dropped 5 bases and J dropped 4 bases, with 9 bases sitting between them.

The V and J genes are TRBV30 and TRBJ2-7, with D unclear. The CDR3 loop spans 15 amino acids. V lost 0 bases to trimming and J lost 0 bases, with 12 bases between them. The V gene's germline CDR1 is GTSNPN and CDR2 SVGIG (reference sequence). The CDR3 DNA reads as TGTGCCTGGAGTGTCGTAGGAGTAAGCTCCTACGAGCAGTACTTC. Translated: CAWSVVGVSSYEQYF.

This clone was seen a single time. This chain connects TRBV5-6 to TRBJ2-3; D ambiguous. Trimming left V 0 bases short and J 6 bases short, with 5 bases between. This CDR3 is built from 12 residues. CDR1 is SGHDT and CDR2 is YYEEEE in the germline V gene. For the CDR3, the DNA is TGTGCCAGCAGCTTGGCTGTGGATACGCAGTATTTT. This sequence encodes CASSLAVDTQYF.

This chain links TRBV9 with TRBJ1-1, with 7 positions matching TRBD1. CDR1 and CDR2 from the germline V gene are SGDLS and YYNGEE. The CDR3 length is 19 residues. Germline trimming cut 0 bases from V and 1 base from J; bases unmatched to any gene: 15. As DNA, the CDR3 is TGTGCCAGCAGCGTAGGCGCGGATAGGCAGGGGGGTACGAACACTGAAGCTTTCTTT. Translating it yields CASSVGADRQGGTNTEAFF.

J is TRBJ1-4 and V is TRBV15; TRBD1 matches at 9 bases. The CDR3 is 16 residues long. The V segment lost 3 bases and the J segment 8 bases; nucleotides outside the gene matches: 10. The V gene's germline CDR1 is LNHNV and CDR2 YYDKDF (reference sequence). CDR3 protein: CATSSARTGVVEKLFF. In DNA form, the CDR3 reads TGTGCCACCAGCAGTGCGAGGACAGGGGTGGTGGAAAAACTGTTTTTT.

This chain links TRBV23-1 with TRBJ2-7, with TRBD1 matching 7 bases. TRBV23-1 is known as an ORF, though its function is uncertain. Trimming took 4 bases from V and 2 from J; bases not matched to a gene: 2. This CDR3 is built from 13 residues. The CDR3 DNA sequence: TGCGCCAGCAGTCCCGGACAGGCCTACGAGCAGTACTTC. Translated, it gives CASSPGQAYEQYF.

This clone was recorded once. CDR3 residues: CASSQPTGADTQYF. The CDR3 DNA follows: TGTGCCAGCAGCCAACCGACAGGGGCAGATACGCAGTATTTT. The chain is built from TRBV27 and TRBJ2-3; 8 nucleotides align to TRBD1. The J segment lost 4 bases and the V segment lost 6 bases, leaving 6 bases of the junction unmatched. CDR3 length: 14 amino acids. The germline CDR1 and CDR2 sequences are MNHEY and SMNVEV (reference sequence).

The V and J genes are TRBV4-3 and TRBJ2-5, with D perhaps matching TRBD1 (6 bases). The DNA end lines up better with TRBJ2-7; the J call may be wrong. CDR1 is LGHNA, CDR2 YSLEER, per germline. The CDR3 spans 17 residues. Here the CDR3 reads CASSQDWGRKRVYEQYF. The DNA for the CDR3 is TGCGCCAGCAGCCAAGATTGGGGGCGGAAGAGGGTTTACGAGCAGTACTTC.

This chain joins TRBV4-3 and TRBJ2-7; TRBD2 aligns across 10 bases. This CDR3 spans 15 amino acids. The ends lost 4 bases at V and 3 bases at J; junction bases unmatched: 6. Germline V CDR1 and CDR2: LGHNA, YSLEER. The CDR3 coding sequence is TGCGCCAGCAGCCCCTGGCTAGCGGGAGACTACGAGCAGTACTTC. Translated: CASSPWLAGDYEQYF.

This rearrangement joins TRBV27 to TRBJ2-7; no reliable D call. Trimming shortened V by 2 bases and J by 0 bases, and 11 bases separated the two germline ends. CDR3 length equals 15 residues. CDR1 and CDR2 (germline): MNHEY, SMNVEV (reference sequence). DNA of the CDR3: TGTGCCAGCAGTTTAAGCGCTCAAATCTCCTACGAGCAGTACTTC. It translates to CASSLSAQISYEQYF.

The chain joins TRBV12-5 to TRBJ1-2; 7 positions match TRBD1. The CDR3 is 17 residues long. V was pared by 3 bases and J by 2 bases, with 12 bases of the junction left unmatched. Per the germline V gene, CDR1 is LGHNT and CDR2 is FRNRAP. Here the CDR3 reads CASGFPSAQGFNYGYTF. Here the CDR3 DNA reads TGTGCTAGTGGTTTTCCCTCGGCACAGGGGTTCAACTATGGCTACACCTTC.

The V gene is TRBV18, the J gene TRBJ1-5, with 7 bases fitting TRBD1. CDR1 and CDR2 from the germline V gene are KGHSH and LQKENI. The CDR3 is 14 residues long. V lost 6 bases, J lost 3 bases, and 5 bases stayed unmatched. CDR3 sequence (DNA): TGTGCCAGCTCCCGCACAGGGGTCAATCAGCCCCAGCATTTT. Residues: CASSRTGVNQPQHF.

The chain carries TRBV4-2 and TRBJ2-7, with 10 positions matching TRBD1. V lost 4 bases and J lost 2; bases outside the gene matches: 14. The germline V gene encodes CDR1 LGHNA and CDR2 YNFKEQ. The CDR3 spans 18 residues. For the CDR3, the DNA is TGTGCCAGCAGCCGCCGCCGATTGACAGGGGGCCCCCCCTACGAGCAGTACTTC. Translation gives CASSRRRLTGGPPYEQYF.

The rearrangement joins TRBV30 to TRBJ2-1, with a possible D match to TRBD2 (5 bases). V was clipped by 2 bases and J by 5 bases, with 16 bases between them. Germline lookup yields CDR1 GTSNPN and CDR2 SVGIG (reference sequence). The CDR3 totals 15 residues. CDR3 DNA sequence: TGTGCCTGGAGTCCCCGAGGACTGGGTAACAATGAGCAGTTCTTC. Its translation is CAWSPRGLGNNEQFF.

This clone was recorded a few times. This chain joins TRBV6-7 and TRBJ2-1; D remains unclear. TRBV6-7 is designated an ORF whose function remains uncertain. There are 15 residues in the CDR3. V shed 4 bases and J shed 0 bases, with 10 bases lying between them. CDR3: CASSCRWSSYNEQFF. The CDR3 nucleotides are TGTGCCAGCAGTTGTCGGTGGAGCTCCTACAATGAGCAGTTCTTC.

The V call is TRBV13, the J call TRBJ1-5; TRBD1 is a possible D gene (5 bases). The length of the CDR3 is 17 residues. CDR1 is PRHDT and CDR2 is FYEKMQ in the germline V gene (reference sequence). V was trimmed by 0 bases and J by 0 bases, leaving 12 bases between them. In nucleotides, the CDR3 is TGTGCCAGCAGCTTAGGGGGGGGACGGTTTAGCAATCAGCCCCAGCATTTT. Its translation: CASSLGGGRFSNQPQHF.